This is a list of T cell receptor beta chains from one sample in a study of blood T cells in healthy people across ages. MiXCR, applied by TCRdb to the 5' RACE reads, yields one record per CDR3 protein. The sample records around 1,500,000 distinct CDR3 sequences, 28% being singletons. The sample was blood. Every receptor here comes from a woman younger than 45 in good health. Each CDR3 is given with its conserved first and last residue. Fields, in order: J gene, V gene, CDR3 length, D gene, clone size, CDR3 protein, CDR3 DNA. D genes are given only for firm matches. Not all rows give a size; the values are once, few, many and, for expanded clones, a class.

>TRBJ1-4|TRBV29-1|12|NA|NA
CSVYREGEKLFF
TGCAGCGTGTACAGGGAGGGTGAAAAACTGTTTTTT
>TRBJ2-7|TRBV4-1|13|NA|NA
CASSLESPDEQYF
TGCGCCAGCAGCCTGGAGAGCCCGGACGAGCAGTACTTC
>TRBJ1-2|TRBV6-2/TRBV6-3|15|NA|NA
CASSYGQKINYGYTF
TGTGCCAGCAGTTACGGACAGAAAATTAACTATGGCTACACCTTC
>TRBJ1-1|TRBV6-6|17|NA|NA
CASSSLRGGELNTEAFF
TGTGCCAGCAGTTCCCTCAGAGGTGGGGAACTGAACACTGAAGCTTTCTTT
>TRBJ2-7|TRBV25-1|12|NA|NA
CASSAEGYEQYF
TGTGCCAGCAGTGCCGAGGGATACGAGCAGTACTTC
>TRBJ1-6|TRBV10-3|13|NA|NA
CAISAGSNSPLHF
TGTGCCATCAGTGCTGGGAGTAATTCACCCCTCCACTTT
>TRBJ2-1|TRBV6-6|15|TRBD1|NA
CASSYSGTAENEQFF
TGTGCCAGCAGTTACTCCGGGACAGCAGAAAATGAGCAGTTCTTC
>TRBJ2-3|TRBV29-1|17|TRBD2|NA
CSVALASGGVSTDTQYF
TGCAGCGTTGCCTTGGCTAGCGGGGGGGTTAGCACAGATACGCAGTATTTT
>TRBJ2-7|TRBV11-1|15|TRBD2|once
CASSRGLAGRNEQYF
TGTGCCAGCAGCCGCGGACTAGCAGGTCGAAATGAGCAGTACTTC
>TRBJ2-1|TRBV12-3/TRBV12-4|16|TRBD1|once
CASSPGLGQGYNGQFF
TGTGCCAGCAGTCCCGGGTTGGGACAGGGTTACAATGGGCAGTTCTTC
>TRBJ2-7|TRBV9|13|NA|NA
CASSVEQVDEQYF
TGTGCCAGCAGCGTAGAACAGGTGGACGAGCAGTACTTC
>TRBJ2-7|TRBV28|12|NA|NA
CASNQKGYEQYF
TGTGCCAGCAACCAGAAGGGTTACGAGCAGTACTTC
>TRBJ2-7|TRBV18|15|NA|many
CASSFSGQPSYEQYF
TGTGCCAGCTCATTCTCCGGACAGCCCTCCTACGAGCAGTACTTC
>TRBJ2-7|TRBV12-3/TRBV12-4|15|NA|few
CASSLRGSGRNEQYF
TGTGCCAGCAGTTTAAGGGGGTCTGGTAGAAACGAGCAGTACTTC
>TRBJ2-1|TRBV18|17|TRBD2|many
CASSPLSGGQSYNEQFF
TGTGCCAGCTCACCGCTGAGCGGGGGGCAATCCTACAATGAGCAGTTCTTC
>TRBJ1-2|TRBV20-1|16|TRBD1|few
CSALDRDSNTNYGYTF
TGCAGTGCCCTAGATCGGGACAGCAATACTAACTATGGCTACACCTTC
>TRBJ1-1|TRBV7-2|14|NA|few
CASSLYQGVNEAFF
TGTGCCAGCAGCTTATACCAGGGTGTGAATGAAGCTTTCTTT
>TRBJ2-1|TRBV20-1|14|TRBD1|once
CSARARQGINEQFF
TGCAGTGCTAGAGCTCGACAGGGAATAAATGAGCAGTTCTTC
>TRBJ2-3|TRBV27|14|TRBD2|many
CATATSEHTDTQYF
TGTGCCACCGCGACTAGCGAGCACACAGATACGCAGTATTTT
>TRBJ1-1|TRBV20-1|14|NA|NA
CSARDRWVGTEAFF
TGCAGTGCTAGAGATCGGTGGGTGGGGACTGAAGCTTTCTTT
>TRBJ2-1|TRBV29-1|13|NA|NA
CSVGGPAGNEQFF
TGCAGCGTTGGGGGTCCGGCGGGGAATGAGCAGTTCTTC
>TRBJ2-3|TRBV29-1|14|NA|many
CSIPDRAQIPTQYF
TGCAGCATACCTGACCGGGCCCAGATACCGACGCAGTATTTT
>TRBJ2-1|TRBV18|16|TRBD2|NA
CASSPGTSGRNNEQFF
TGTGCCAGCTCACCCGGGACTAGCGGGAGGAACAATGAGCAGTTCTTC
>TRBJ2-3|TRBV29-1|15|TRBD1|NA
CSVAAGTGGPDTQYF
TGCAGCGTTGCCGCCGGGACAGGGGGCCCAGATACGCAGTATTTT
>TRBJ2-2|TRBV7-9|15|NA|few
CASSLQGADTGELFF
TGTGCCAGCAGCCTACAGGGAGCTGACACCGGGGAGCTGTTTTTT
>TRBJ2-7|TRBV27|15|NA|few
CASSLSLDTPYEQYF
TGTGCCAGCAGTTTATCGTTGGACACCCCCTACGAGCAGTACTTC
>TRBJ2-1|TRBV20-1|15|TRBD2|NA
CSARDGTSGGNEQFF
TGCAGTGCTAGAGACGGGACTAGCGGGGGCAATGAGCAGTTCTTC
>TRBJ2-7|TRBV5-1|14|NA|once
CASSWGGDDNEQYF
TGCGCCAGCAGTTGGGGGGGCGACGACAATGAGCAGTACTTC
>TRBJ2-7|TRBV12-3/TRBV12-4|14|NA|few
CASSSTRGHYEQYF
TGTGCCAGCAGTTCGACTCGAGGCCACTACGAGCAGTACTTC
>TRBJ2-5|TRBV7-9|14|NA|few
CASSPRTEQETQYF
TGTGCCAGCAGCCCGCGGACAGAACAAGAGACCCAGTACTTC
>TRBJ1-1|TRBV20-1|13|NA|NA
CSARFRGGTEAFF
TGCAGTGCTAGGTTCCGTGGAGGCACTGAAGCTTTCTTT
>TRBJ2-7|TRBV6-2/TRBV6-3|15|NA|NA
CASSLEGDRAYEQYF
TGTGCCAGCAGCCTGGAGGGGGACAGAGCCTACGAGCAGTACTTC
>TRBJ2-2|TRBV11-2|14|TRBD1|NA
CASSFTGATGELFF
TGTGCCAGCAGCTTCACAGGGGCCACCGGGGAGCTGTTTTTT
>TRBJ2-1|TRBV4-3|16|NA|few
CASSQVDRSSYNEQFF
TGCGCCAGCAGCCAAGTAGACAGGAGCTCCTACAATGAGCAGTTCTTC
>TRBJ1-1|TRBV2|14|NA|NA
CASLIVLGNTEAFF
TGTGCCAGCCTAATCGTACTGGGGAACACTGAAGCTTTCTTT
>TRBJ2-5|TRBV11-2|16|NA|few
CASSLSPEVQGETQYF
TGTGCCAGCAGCTTAAGTCCGGAGGTTCAGGGGGAGACCCAGTACTTC
>TRBJ2-7|TRBV6-2/TRBV6-3|13|NA|NA
CTSKTGLTYEQYF
TGTACCAGCAAAACGGGGTTGACCTACGAGCAGTACTTC
>TRBJ2-1|TRBV7-8|16|TRBD2|few
CASSLEGTSGSYEQFF
TGTGCCAGCAGCTTAGAGGGGACTAGCGGGAGTTATGAGCAGTTCTTC
>TRBJ2-7|TRBV7-2|13|NA|few
CVSSFSFSYEQYF
TGTGTCAGCAGCTTCAGCTTTTCCTACGAGCAGTACTTC
>TRBJ2-1|TRBV12-3/TRBV12-4|13|NA|NA
CASSQDVPNGQFF
TGTGCCAGCAGCCAAGACGTGCCCAATGGGCAGTTCTTC
>TRBJ2-3|TRBV20-1|19|TRBD2|few
CSARGGPLILAGGRDTQYF
TGCAGTGCTAGAGGGGGCCCCTTGATACTAGCGGGGGGGCGAGATACGCAGTATTTT
>TRBJ2-3|TRBV6-2/TRBV6-3|18|NA|few
CASSYPSRGPGSPDTQYF
TGTGCCAGCAGTTACCCCAGCCGGGGACCCGGCTCCCCAGACACGCAGTATTTT
>TRBJ1-1|TRBV7-6|14|NA|NA
CASSPEPAFAEAFF
TGTGCCAGCAGCCCGGAACCCGCATTCGCTGAAGCTTTCTTT
>TRBJ1-1|TRBV6-5|13|NA|NA
CASTTGNAAEAFF
TGTGCCAGCACGACGGGGAATGCGGCTGAAGCTTTCTTT
>TRBJ1-2|TRBV6-1|14|NA|NA
CASSEGPTFYGYTF
TGTGCCAGCAGCGAGGGACCTACATTCTATGGCTACACCTTC
>TRBJ2-4|TRBV12-5|18|TRBD1|once
CASGLVWDSALAKNIQYF
TGTGCTAGTGGTTTGGTATGGGACAGTGCACTAGCCAAAAACATTCAGTACTTC
>TRBJ2-5|TRBV5-1|15|NA|NA
CASRRGWGDQETQYF
TGCGCCAGCAGGAGAGGATGGGGTGACCAAGAGACCCAGTACTTC
>TRBJ1-5|TRBV12-3/TRBV12-4|16|NA|NA
CASSHQGLLLNQPQHF
TGTGCCAGCAGTCACCAGGGACTCCTGCTCAATCAGCCCCAGCATTTT
>TRBJ2-7|TRBV5-1|14|TRBD1|NA
CANSAGQDTYEQYF
TGCGCCAACAGCGCCGGACAGGATACCTACGAGCAGTACTTC
>TRBJ1-5|TRBV18|14|NA|few
CASSPTKGNQPQHF
TGTGCCAGCTCACCGACGAAGGGCAATCAGCCCCAGCATTTT
>TRBJ2-3|TRBV12-3/TRBV12-4|16|NA|few
CASSLRDGISTDTQYF
TGTGCCAGCAGTCTCCGGGACGGCATCAGCACAGATACGCAGTATTTT
>TRBJ2-3|TRBV7-2|13|NA|NA
CASNLQEADTQYF
TGTGCCAGCAACCTACAGGAAGCGGATACGCAGTATTTT
>TRBJ1-4|TRBV10-3|15|NA|NA
CAISEGAASNEKLFF
TGTGCCATCAGTGAGGGGGCAGCCTCTAATGAAAAACTGTTTTTT
>TRBJ2-3|TRBV5-1|16|TRBD2|many
CASSIGTSGYTDTQYF
TGCGCCAGCAGCATCGGGACTAGCGGGTACACAGATACGCAGTATTTT
>TRBJ2-5|TRBV30|16|TRBD2|NA
CAWSPLRSSGNLWQYF
TGTGCCTGGAGTCCATTGCGGTCTAGCGGGAATCTGTGGCAGTACTTC
>TRBJ1-2|TRBV12-3/TRBV12-4|15|NA|many
CASSSQGRGNYGYTF
TGTGCCAGCAGTTCTCAGGGAAGAGGAAACTATGGCTACACCTTC